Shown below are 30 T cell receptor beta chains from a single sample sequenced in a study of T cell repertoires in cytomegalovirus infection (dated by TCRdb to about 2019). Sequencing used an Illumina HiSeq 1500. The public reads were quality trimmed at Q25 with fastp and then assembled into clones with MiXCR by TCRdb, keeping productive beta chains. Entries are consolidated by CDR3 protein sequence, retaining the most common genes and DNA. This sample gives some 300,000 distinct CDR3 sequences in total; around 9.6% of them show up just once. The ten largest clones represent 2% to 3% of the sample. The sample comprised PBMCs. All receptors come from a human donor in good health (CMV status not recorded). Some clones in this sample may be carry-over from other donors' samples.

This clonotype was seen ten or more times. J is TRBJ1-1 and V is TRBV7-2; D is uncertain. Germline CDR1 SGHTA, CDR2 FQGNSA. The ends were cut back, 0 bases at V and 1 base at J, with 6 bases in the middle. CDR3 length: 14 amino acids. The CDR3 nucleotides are TGTGCCAGCAGCTTAGCAGCCTGGAACACTGAAGCTTTCTTT. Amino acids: CASSLAAWNTEAFF.

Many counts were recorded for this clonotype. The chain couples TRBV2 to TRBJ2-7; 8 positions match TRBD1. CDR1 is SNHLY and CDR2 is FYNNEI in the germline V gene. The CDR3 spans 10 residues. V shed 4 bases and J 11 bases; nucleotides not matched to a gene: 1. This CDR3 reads CASSGQGKYF. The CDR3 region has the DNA TGTGCCAGCAGTGGACAGGGGAAGTACTTC.

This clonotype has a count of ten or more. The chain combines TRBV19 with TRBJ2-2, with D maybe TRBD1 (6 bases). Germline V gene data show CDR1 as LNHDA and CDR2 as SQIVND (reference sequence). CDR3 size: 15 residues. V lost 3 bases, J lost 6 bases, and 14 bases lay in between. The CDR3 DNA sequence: TGTGCCAGTAGTATGATTCAACAGGGCCCCGGGGAGCTGTTTTTT. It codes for CASSMIQQGPGELFF.

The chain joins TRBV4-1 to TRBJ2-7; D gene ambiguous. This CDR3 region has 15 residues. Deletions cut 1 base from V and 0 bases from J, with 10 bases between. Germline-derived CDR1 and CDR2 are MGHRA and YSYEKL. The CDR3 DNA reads TGCGCCAGCAGCCAAGTAGACCAGATCTCCTACGAGCAGTACTTC. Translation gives CASSQVDQISYEQYF.

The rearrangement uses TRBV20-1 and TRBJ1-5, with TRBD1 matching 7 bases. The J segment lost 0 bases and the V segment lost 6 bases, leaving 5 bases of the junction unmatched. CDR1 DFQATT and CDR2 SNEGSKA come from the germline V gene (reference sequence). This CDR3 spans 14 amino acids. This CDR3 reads CSATTGNSNQPQHF. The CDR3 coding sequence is TGCAGTGCAACGACAGGGAATAGCAATCAGCCCCAGCATTTT.

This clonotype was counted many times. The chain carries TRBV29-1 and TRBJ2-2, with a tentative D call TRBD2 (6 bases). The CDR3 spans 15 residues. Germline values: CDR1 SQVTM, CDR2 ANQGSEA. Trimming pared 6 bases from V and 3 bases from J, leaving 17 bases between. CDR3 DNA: TGCAGCGTCGCGGGACGTTTCATGGACACCGGGGAGCTGTTTTTT. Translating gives CSVAGRFMDTGELFF.

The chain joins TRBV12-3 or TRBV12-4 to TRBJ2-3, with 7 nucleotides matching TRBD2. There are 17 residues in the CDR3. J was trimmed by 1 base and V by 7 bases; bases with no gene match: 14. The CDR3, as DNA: TGTGCCAGCACCGAAACTCATACTAGCGAGGGCACAGATACGCAGTATTTT. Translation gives CASTETHTSEGTDTQYF.

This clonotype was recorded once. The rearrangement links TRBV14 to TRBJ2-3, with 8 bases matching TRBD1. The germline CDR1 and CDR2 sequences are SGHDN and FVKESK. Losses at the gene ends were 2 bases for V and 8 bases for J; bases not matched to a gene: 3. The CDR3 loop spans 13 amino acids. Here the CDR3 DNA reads TGTGCCAGCAGCCAATGGACAGGGAGTACGCAGTATTTT. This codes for CASSQWTGSTQYF.

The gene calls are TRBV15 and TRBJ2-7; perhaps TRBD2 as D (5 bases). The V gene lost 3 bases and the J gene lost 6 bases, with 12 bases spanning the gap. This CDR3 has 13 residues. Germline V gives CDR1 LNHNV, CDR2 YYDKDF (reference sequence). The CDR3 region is CATSSAGPREQYF. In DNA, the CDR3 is TGTGCCACCAGCAGTGCGGGCCCGCGCGAGCAGTACTTC. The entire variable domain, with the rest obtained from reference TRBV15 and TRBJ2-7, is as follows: DAMVIQNPRYQVTQFGKPVTLSCSQTLNHNVMYWYQQKSSQAPKLLFHYYDKDFNNEADTPDNFQSRRPNTSFCFLDIRSPGLGDTAMYLCATSSAGPREQYFGPGTRLTVT.

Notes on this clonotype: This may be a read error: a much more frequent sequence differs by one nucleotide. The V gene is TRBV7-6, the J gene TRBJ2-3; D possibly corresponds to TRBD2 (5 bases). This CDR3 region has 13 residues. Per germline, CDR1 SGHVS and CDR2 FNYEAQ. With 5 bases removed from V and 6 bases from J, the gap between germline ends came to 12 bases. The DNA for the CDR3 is TGTGCCAGCAGCCTCGCGGGCGAGGATACGCAGTATTTT. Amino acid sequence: CASSLAGEDTQYF.

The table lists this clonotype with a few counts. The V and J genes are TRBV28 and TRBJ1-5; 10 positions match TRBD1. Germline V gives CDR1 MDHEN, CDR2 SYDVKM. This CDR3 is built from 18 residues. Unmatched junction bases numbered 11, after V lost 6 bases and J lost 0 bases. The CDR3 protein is CASRSGTGVVISNQPQHF. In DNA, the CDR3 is TGTGCCAGCAGGAGCGGGACAGGGGTAGTTATTAGCAATCAGCCCCAGCATTTT.

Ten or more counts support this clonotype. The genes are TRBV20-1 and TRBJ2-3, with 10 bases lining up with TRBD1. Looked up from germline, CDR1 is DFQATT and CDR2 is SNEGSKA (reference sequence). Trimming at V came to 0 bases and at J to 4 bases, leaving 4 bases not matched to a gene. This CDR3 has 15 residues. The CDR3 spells CSAREVTGGPDTQYF. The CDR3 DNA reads TGCAGTGCTAGAGAGGTGACAGGGGGCCCAGATACGCAGTATTTT.

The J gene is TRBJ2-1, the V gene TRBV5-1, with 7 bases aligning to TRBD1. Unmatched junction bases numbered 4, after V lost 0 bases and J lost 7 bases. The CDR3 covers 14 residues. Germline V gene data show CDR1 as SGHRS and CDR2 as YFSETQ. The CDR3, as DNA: TGCGCCAGCAGCTTGGGACAGGGCGTAAATGAGCAGTTCTTC. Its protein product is CASSLGQGVNEQFF.

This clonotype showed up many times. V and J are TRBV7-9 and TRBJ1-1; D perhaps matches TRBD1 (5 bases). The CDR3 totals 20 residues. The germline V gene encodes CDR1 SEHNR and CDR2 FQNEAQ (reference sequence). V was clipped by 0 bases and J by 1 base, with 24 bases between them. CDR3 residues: CASSLARVGRSTQGNTEAFF. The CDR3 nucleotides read TGTGCCAGCAGCTTAGCCCGTGTGGGCAGATCCACTCAGGGGAACACTGAAGCTTTCTTT. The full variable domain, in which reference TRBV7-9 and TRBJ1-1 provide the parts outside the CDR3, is DTGVSQNPRHKITKRGQNVTFRCDPISEHNRLYWYRQTLGQGPEFLTYFQNEAQLEKSRLLSDRFSAERPKGSFSTLEIQRTEQGDSAMYLCASSLARVGRSTQGNTEAFFGQGTRLTVV.

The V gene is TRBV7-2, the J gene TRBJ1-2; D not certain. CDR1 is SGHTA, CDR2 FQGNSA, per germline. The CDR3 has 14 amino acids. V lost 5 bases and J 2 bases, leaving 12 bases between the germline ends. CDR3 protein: CASSPLAGNYGYTF. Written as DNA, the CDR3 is TGTGCCAGCAGCCCGCTGGCAGGCAACTATGGCTACACCTTC.

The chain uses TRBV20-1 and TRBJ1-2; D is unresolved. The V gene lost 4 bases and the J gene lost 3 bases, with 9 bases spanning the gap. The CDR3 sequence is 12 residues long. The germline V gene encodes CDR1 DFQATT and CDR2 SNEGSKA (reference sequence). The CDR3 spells CSATKSDYGYTF. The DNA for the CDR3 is TGCAGTGCTACCAAGTCAGACTATGGCTACACCTTC.

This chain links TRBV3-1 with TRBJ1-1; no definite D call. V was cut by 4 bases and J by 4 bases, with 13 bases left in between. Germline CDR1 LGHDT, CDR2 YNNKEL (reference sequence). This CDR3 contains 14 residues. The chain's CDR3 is CASSRGVGITEAFF. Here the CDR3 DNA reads TGTGCCAGCAGCCGTGGGGTGGGAATCACTGAAGCTTTCTTT.

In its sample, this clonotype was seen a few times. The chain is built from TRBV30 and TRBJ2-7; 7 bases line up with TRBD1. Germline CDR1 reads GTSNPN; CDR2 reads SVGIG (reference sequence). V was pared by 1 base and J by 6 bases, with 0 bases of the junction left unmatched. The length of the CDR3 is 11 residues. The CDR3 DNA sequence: TGTGCCTGGAGTGACAGGGGCGAGCAGTACGTC. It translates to CAWSDRGEQYV.

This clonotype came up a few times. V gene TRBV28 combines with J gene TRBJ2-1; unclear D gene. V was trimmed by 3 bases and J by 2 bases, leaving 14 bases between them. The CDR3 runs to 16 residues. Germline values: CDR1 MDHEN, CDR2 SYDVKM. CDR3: CASSLLATQTYNEQFF. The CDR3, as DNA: TGTGCCAGCAGTTTGTTGGCAACTCAAACCTACAATGAGCAGTTCTTC.

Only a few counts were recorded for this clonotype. The CDR3 spells CASMEGDSIFNEQFF. CDR3 bases: TGTGCCAGCATGGAAGGGGACAGCATATTCAATGAGCAGTTCTTC. V usage is TRBV28 and J usage is TRBJ2-1; 7 nucleotides match TRBD1. Germline CDR1 MDHEN, CDR2 SYDVKM. There are 15 residues in the CDR3. Trimming took 7 bases from V and 6 from J; bases not matched to a gene: 12.

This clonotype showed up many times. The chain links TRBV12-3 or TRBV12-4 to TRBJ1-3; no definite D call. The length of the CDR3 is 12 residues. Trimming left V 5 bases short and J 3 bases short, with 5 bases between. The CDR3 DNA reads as TGTGCCAGCAGTACCAATGGAAACACCATATATTTT. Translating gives CASSTNGNTIYF.

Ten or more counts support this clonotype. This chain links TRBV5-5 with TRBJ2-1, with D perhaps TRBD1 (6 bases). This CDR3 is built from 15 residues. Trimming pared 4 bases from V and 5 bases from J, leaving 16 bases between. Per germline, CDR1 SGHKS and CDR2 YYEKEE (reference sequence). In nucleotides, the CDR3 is TGTGCCAGCAGCCTCCGCCAGGGGTGGAACAATGAGCAGTTCTTC. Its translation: CASSLRQGWNNEQFF.

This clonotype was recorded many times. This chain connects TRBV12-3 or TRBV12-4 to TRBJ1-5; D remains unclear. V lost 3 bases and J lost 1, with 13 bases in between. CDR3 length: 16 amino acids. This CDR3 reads CASSLSGRLSNQPQHF. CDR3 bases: TGTGCCAGCAGTTTGTCCGGTAGACTCAGCAATCAGCCCCAGCATTTT.

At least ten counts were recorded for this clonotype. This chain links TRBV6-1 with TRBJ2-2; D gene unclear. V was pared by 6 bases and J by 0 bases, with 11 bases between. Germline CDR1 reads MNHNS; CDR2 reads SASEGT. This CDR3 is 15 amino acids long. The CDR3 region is CASRVRTPNTGELFF. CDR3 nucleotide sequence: TGTGCCAGCAGGGTCCGGACCCCGAACACCGGGGAGCTGTTTTTT.

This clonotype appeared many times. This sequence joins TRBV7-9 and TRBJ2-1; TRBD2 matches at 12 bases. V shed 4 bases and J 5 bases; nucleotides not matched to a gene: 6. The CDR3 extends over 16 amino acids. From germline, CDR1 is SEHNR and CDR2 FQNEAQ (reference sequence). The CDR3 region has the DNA TGTGCCAGCAGCTCGCTAGCGGGGGGGCCTAACAATGAGCAGTTCTTC. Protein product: CASSSLAGGPNNEQFF. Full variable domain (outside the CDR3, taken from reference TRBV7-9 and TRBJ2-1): DTGVSQNPRHKITKRGQNVTFRCDPISEHNRLYWYRQTLGQGPEFLTYFQNEAQLEKSRLLSDRFSAERPKGSFSTLEIQRTEQGDSAMYLCASSSLAGGPNNEQFFGPGTRLTVL.

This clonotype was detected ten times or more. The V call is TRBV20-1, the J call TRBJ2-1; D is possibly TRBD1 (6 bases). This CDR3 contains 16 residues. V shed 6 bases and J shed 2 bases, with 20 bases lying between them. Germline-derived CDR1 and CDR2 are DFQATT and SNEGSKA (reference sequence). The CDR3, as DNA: TGCAGTGCCCTACCCCCTATGACAGGAACCTACAATGAGCAGTTCTTC. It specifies CSALPPMTGTYNEQFF.

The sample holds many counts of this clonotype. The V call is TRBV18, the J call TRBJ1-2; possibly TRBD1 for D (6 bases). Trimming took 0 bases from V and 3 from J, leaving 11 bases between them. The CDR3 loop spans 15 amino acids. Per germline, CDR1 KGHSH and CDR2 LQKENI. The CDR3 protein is CASSPPPGVDYGYTF. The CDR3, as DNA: TGTGCCAGCTCACCACCGCCAGGGGTGGACTATGGCTACACCTTC.

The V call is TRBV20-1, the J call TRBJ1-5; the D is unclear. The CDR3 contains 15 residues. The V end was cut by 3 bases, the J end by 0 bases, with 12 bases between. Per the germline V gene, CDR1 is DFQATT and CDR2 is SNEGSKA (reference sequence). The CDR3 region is CSASWKGNSNQPQHF. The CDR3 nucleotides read TGCAGTGCTAGCTGGAAAGGGAATAGCAATCAGCCCCAGCATTTT.

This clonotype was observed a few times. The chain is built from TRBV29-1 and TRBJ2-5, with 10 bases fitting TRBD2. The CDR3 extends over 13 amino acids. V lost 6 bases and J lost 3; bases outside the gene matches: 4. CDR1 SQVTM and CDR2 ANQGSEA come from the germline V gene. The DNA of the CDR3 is TGCAGCGTGGACGGGACTAGCGAAGAGACCCAGTACTTC. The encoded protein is CSVDGTSEETQYF.

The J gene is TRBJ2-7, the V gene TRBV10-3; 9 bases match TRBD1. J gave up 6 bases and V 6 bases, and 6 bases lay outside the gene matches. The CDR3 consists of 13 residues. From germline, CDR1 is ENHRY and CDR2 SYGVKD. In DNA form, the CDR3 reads TGTGCCATCAGGGGACAGGGAGTCAGCGAGCAGTACTTC. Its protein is CAIRGQGVSEQYF.